The entry below describes one T cell receptor (beta chain). The table came from immunoSEQ multiplex PCR; TCRdb's copy has only in-frame clones and leaves some out. The sample lists 250,000 or so clones; around 93% were seen once. Germline V gene sequence: CDR1 MNHEY, CDR2 SVGAGI. The CDR3 contains 15 residues. Losses at the gene ends were 1 base for V and 5 bases for J; bases not matched to a gene: 4. These data originate in a study of blood T cell repertoires in COVID-19. The clonotype originates from a man aged 35 to 55 who had been exposed to COVID-19. The sample taken for sequencing was PBMCs or T cells enriched from blood (not recorded which). V and J are TRBV6-5 and TRBJ2-7; 11 bases are a match to TRBD1. The CDR3 is CASSYLGTGGDEQYF. The CDR3 nucleotides are TGTGCCAGCAGTTACTTGGGGACAGGGGGTGACGAGCAGTACTTC.